The 21 T cell receptor beta chains given below trace back to one sample, sequenced in a study of response to subunit inactivated influenza vaccine (dated by TCRdb to 2017 to 2018). Receptor libraries were prepared by RT-PCR. Sequencing relied on an Illumina HiSeq 2500. TCRdb applied fastp at Q25 and MiXCR to the public reads, then kept only in-frame beta chains. Under each unique CDR3 protein, matching rows form one entry showing the most common genes and DNA. The sample profile shows hundreds of thousands of distinct CDR3 sequences; 15% to 18% of them were found once. Together, the top ten hold around a tenth of the sample. The sequenced sample was PBMCs from blood, obtained 11 to 12 days after vaccination. The receptors here all came from a man aged 45-65 years who received an inactivated influenza vaccine. Donor details come from another sample of the same person, matched by shared clones.

This clonotype was detected many times. The chain has TRBV11-2 and TRBJ2-7; D call uncertain. Trimming cost V 6 bases and J 1 base, with 7 bases left between them. The CDR3 consists of 12 residues. The V gene's germline CDR1 is SGHAT and CDR2 FQNNGV. The CDR3 loop reads CASRTESYEQYF. In DNA, the CDR3 is TGTGCCAGCAGAACGGAATCCTACGAGCAGTACTTC.

The genes are TRBV12-3 or TRBV12-4 and TRBJ2-3, with D hard to call. The CDR3 runs 15 residues. V was cut by 3 bases and J by 3 bases, with 13 bases left in between. The CDR3 nucleotides are TGTGCCAGCAGTTTCCGGGTTAGGGCAACAGATACGCAGTATTTT. Translation: CASSFRVRATDTQYF.

The chain couples TRBV24-1 to TRBJ2-7; unclear D gene. The germline gives CDR1 KGHDR, CDR2 SFDVKD. Trimming pared 3 bases from V and 5 bases from J, leaving 7 bases between. This CDR3 has 12 residues. CDR3 sequence reads: CATSDGRNEQYF. In DNA form, the CDR3 reads TGTGCCACCAGTGATGGTCGTAACGAGCAGTACTTC.

The chain is built from TRBV5-1 and TRBJ2-7, with a weak D call TRBD2 (6 bases). This CDR3 is built from 14 residues. In germline, CDR1 is SGHRS, CDR2 YFSETQ. V was pared by 2 bases and J by 3 bases, with 12 bases between. Here the CDR3 reads CASSLMPTSYEQYF. CDR3 bases: TGCGCCAGCAGCTTAATGCCGACTAGCTACGAGCAGTACTTC.

This clonotype has just a few counts. The genes are TRBV19 and TRBJ1-5, with D perhaps matching TRBD1 (6 bases). Trimming removed 5 bases from V and 0 bases from J, with 17 bases in between. The CDR3 has 17 residues. Germline V CDR1 and CDR2: LNHDA, SQIVND (reference sequence). CDR3 sequence (DNA): TGTGCCAGTAGTCTCCAGGGGAGAGGGGCTAGCAATCAGCCCCAGCATTTT. Protein sequence: CASSLQGRGASNQPQHF.

V and J are TRBV28 and TRBJ2-7; the D gene is possibly TRBD1 (6 bases). There are 15 residues in the CDR3. With 5 bases removed from V and 5 bases from J, the gap between germline ends came to 19 bases. Germline V gene sequence: CDR1 MDHEN, CDR2 SYDVKM. The CDR3 DNA is TGTGCCAGCAGTCTCTGGGCCCGGACAGAAAACGAGCAGTACTTC. Amino acid sequence: CASSLWARTENEQYF.

This clonotype was observed at least ten times. The rearrangement uses TRBV12-3 or TRBV12-4 and TRBJ1-2; D not resolved. Deletions cut 4 bases from V and 5 bases from J, with 11 bases between. There are 13 residues in the CDR3. CDR3 amino acids: CASSSGRGYGYTF. The DNA of the CDR3 is TGTGCCAGCAGTTCCGGGCGTGGGTATGGCTACACCTTC.

This clonotype was detected only a few times. The chain carries TRBV6-1 and TRBJ2-7, with TRBD1 matching 12 bases. The CDR3 is made up of 14 amino acids. Trimming took 8 bases from V and 6 from J; bases not matched to a gene: 8. CDR1 MNHNS and CDR2 SASEGT come from the germline V gene. The CDR3 region is CASHYRDRGREQYF. DNA of the CDR3: TGTGCCAGCCACTACCGGGACAGGGGGCGCGAGCAGTACTTC.

The V call is TRBV30, the J call TRBJ1-1; D ambiguous. Germline V CDR1 and CDR2: GTSNPN, SVGIG (reference sequence). This CDR3 comprises 13 residues. V lost 3 bases to trimming and J lost 0 bases, with 8 bases between them. The CDR3 region is CAWRGWMNTEAFF. As DNA, the CDR3 is TGTGCCTGGAGGGGGTGGATGAACACTGAAGCTTTCTTT. Based on the CDR3 plus reference TRBV30 and TRBJ1-1, the full variable domain is SQTIHQWPATLVQPVGSPLSLECTVEGTSNPNLYWYRQAAGRGLQLLFYSVGIGQISSEVPQNLSASRPQDRQFILSSKKLLLSDSGFYLCAWRGWMNTEAFFGQGTRLTVV.

V and J are TRBV15 and TRBJ2-1; 8 bases are shared with TRBD2. This CDR3 is built from 15 residues. Germline values: CDR1 LNHNV, CDR2 YYDKDF (reference sequence). V dropped 3 bases and J dropped 12; count of bases not matched to a gene: 13. CDR3 region: CATSRELAASTGQFF. CDR3 nucleotide sequence: TGTGCCACCAGCAGGGAACTAGCGGCGTCAACGGGGCAGTTCTTC.

This clonotype was found many times. The V call is TRBV28, the J call TRBJ2-5, with 11 positions matching TRBD2. This CDR3 has 12 residues. After removal of 8 bases from V and 5 bases from J, the junction contained 1 base not matched to a gene. Germline V gene sequence: CDR1 MDHEN, CDR2 SYDVKM. The CDR3 nucleotides read TGTGCCAGCGGACTAGCGGGCGAGACCCAGTACTTC. This codes for CASGLAGETQYF. The complete variable domain, with remaining parts taken from reference TRBV28 and TRBJ2-5, reads DVKVTQSSRYLVKRTGEKVFLECVQDMDHENMFWYRQDPGLGLRLIYFSYDVKMKEKGDIPEGYSVSREKKERFSLILESASTNQTSMYLCASGLAGETQYFGPGTRLLVL.

This clonotype was detected many times. Here the CDR3 DNA reads TGTGTCCTTGGGGGGCTTATGGATAATTCACCCCTCCACTTT. Encoded protein: CVLGGLMDNSPLHF. V is TRBV27 and J is TRBJ1-6; D may be TRBD1 (6 bases). Germline CDR1 MNHEY, CDR2 SMNVEV (reference sequence). This CDR3 spans 14 amino acids.

This clonotype was detected only a few times. The rearrangement links TRBV7-2 to TRBJ2-3, with 8 bases fitting TRBD1. Per germline, CDR1 SGHTA and CDR2 FQGNSA. Trimming removed 5 bases from V and 12 bases from J; junction bases left unmatched: 13. There are 14 residues in the CDR3. CDR3 loop: CASSPLGVTGEQYF. In DNA, the CDR3 is TGTGCCAGCAGCCCACTGGGGGTGACAGGGGAACAGTATTTT.

This clonotype turned up a few times. V usage is TRBV5-5 and J usage is TRBJ2-1, with TRBD1 matching over 9 bases. Germline V gene sequence: CDR1 SGHKS, CDR2 YYEKEE (reference sequence). CDR3 length: 14 amino acids. J gave up 8 bases and V 4 bases, and 7 bases lay outside the gene matches. CDR3 residues: CASSTPGQGDEQFF. The DNA for the CDR3 is TGTGCCAGCAGCACCCCGGGACAGGGTGATGAGCAGTTCTTC.

There are many counts of this clonotype. The J gene is TRBJ2-1, the V gene TRBV12-3 or TRBV12-4; TRBD2 is a possible D gene (6 bases). With 1 base removed from V and 0 bases from J, the gap between germline ends came to 10 bases. This CDR3 has 16 amino acids. This CDR3 reads CASSLGGKSSYNEQFF. The CDR3 DNA reads TGTGCCAGCAGTTTAGGCGGGAAGAGCTCCTACAATGAGCAGTTCTTC.

This clonotype was counted a few times. The rearrangement joins TRBV4-3 to TRBJ2-7; D not certain. CDR3 length: 13 residues. Germline CDR1 and CDR2: LGHNA and YSLEER. V lost 2 bases and J 3 bases, leaving 8 bases between the germline ends. The CDR3 loop reads CASSQFSGYEQYF. The CDR3 DNA sequence: TGCGCCAGCAGCCAATTCTCGGGCTACGAGCAGTACTTC.

There are many counts of this clonotype. The CDR3 spells CASRQVLETQYF. The CDR3 DNA is TGTGCCAGCAGACAGGTTTTAGAGACCCAGTACTTC. This sequence joins TRBV12-3 or TRBV12-4 and TRBJ2-5, with D possibly matching TRBD1 (5 bases). There are 12 residues in the CDR3. V was trimmed by 6 bases and J by 4 bases, leaving 9 bases between them.

This clonotype was recorded a few times. This chain links TRBV2 with TRBJ2-1, with TRBD1 matching over 7 bases. Trimming removed 6 bases from V and 0 bases from J; junction bases left unmatched: 14. Germline CDR1 is SNHLY and CDR2 is FYNNEI. The CDR3 covers 18 residues. CDR3 protein: CASRSPRRQGSSYNEQFF. The CDR3 region has the DNA TGTGCCAGCAGGTCCCCGCGGAGACAGGGAAGCTCCTACAATGAGCAGTTCTTC. Full variable domain (outside the CDR3, taken from reference TRBV2 and TRBJ2-1): EPEVTQTPSHQVTQMGQEVILRCVPISNHLYFYWYRQILGQKVEFLVSFYNNEISEKSEIFDDQFSVERPDGSNFTLKIRSTKLEDSAMYFCASRSPRRQGSSYNEQFFGPGTRLTVL.

The V and J genes are TRBV18 and TRBJ1-2; D uncertain. CDR1 is KGHSH, CDR2 LQKENI, per germline. There are 16 residues in the CDR3. Trimming took 0 bases from V and 4 from J, leaving 15 bases between them. CDR3 residues: CASSPPWREETYGYTF. CDR3 nucleotides: TGTGCCAGCTCACCACCTTGGAGGGAAGAAACCTATGGCTACACCTTC.

The rearrangement uses TRBV5-1 and TRBJ2-1, with 9 bases lining up with TRBD1. V shed 4 bases and J 2 bases; nucleotides not matched to a gene: 10. CDR3 size: 17 residues. The germline V gene has CDR1 SGHRS and CDR2 YFSETQ. CDR3 in DNA: TGCGCCAGCAGCGAAACACAGGGGGCGTACACCTACAATGAGCAGTTCTTC. This translates into CASSETQGAYTYNEQFF.

This clonotype has a handful of counts. This chain links TRBV20-1 with TRBJ1-3; D unclear. The germline CDR1 and CDR2 sequences are DFQATT and SNEGSKA (reference sequence). Trimming shortened V by 1 base and J by 0 bases, and 7 bases separated the two germline ends. CDR3 size: 14 residues. CDR3 sequence reads: CSARAGNSGNTIYF. In DNA, the CDR3 is TGCAGTGCTAGAGCCGGGAACTCTGGAAACACCATATATTTT.